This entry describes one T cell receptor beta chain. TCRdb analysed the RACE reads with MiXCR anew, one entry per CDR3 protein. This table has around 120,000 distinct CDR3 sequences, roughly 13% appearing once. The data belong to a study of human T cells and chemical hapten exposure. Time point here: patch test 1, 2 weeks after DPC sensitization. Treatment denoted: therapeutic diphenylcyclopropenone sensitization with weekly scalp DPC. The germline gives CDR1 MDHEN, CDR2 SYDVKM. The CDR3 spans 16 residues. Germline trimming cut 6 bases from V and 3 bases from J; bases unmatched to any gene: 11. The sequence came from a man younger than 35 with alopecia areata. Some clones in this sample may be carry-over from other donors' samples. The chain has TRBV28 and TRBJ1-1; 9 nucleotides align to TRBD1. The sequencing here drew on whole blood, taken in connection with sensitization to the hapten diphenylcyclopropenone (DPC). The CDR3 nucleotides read TGTGCCAGCAGATCACAGGGGGCAGGTTCGGACACTGAAGCTTTCTTT. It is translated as CASRSQGAGSDTEAFF. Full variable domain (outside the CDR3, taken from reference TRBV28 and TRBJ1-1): DVKVTQSSRYLVKRTGEKVFLECVQDMDHENMFWYRQDPGLGLRLIYFSYDVKMKEKGDIPEGYSVSREKKERFSLILESASTNQTSMYLCASRSQGAGSDTEAFFGQGTRLTVV.